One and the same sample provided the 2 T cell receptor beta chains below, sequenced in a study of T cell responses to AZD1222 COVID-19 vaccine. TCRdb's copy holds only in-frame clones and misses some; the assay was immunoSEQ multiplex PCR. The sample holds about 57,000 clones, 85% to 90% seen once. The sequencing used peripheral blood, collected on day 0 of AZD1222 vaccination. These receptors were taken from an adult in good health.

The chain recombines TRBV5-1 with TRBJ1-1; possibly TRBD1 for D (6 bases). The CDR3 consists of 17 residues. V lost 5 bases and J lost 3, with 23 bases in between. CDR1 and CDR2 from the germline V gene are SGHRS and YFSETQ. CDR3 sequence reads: CASRPLIRGELYTEAFF. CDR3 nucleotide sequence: TGCGCCAGCAGGCCTTTGATCAGGGGCGAGCTTTACACTGAAGCTTTCTTT.

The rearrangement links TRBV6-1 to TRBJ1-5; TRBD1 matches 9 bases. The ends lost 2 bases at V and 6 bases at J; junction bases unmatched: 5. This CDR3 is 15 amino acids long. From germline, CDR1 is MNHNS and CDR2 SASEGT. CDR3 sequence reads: CASSERGQGSQPQHF. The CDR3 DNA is TGTGCCAGCAGTGAACGAGGACAGGGGAGTCAGCCCCAGCATTTT.